The 31 T cell receptor beta chains below all came from one sample that was sequenced in a study of T-cell reconstitution after alpha-beta-depleted transplantation in children. Using unique molecular identifiers, the investigators prepared the TCRbeta library. From the PCR reads, TCRdb called clonotypes with MiXCR, one entry per CDR3 protein. The data contain a few hundred thousand distinct CDR3 sequences, approximately 30% of them singletons. The specimen was PBMCs, collected before TCRalphabeta/CD19-depleted stem cell transplant. The receptors originated from a boy younger than two with Wiskott-Aldrich syndrome, due to receive a stem cell transplant.

This clonotype turned up a few times. The genes are TRBV20-1 and TRBJ2-3; D may match TRBD1 or TRBD2 (5 bases each). Per germline, CDR1 DFQATT and CDR2 SNEGSKA (reference sequence). Trimming removed 5 bases at V and 6 bases at J, with 9 bases between. The CDR3 sequence is 11 residues long. The CDR3 nucleotides read TGCAGTGCTCCGTGGGGGGATACGCAGTATTTT. Its translation is CSAPWGDTQYF.

This clonotype was counted a few times. This chain joins TRBV9 and TRBJ2-7; 8 nucleotides align to TRBD1. Germline V gives CDR1 SGDLS, CDR2 YYNGEE. This CDR3 is built from 13 residues. Trimming at V came to 1 base and at J to 6 bases, leaving 3 bases not matched to a gene. The CDR3 DNA reads TGTGCCAGCAGCGTATACGACAGGGGCGAGCAGTACTTC. It specifies CASSVYDRGEQYF.

This clonotype was detected a few times. The V call is TRBV20-1, the J call TRBJ2-1, with 12 nucleotides matching TRBD2. The J segment lost 6 bases and the V segment lost 3 bases, leaving 3 bases of the junction unmatched. The CDR3 contains 14 residues. CDR1 DFQATT and CDR2 SNEGSKA come from the germline V gene (reference sequence). The CDR3 DNA sequence: TGCAGTGCTAGTCTAGCGGGAGGGGGCAATGAGCAGTTCTTC. It codes for CSASLAGGGNEQFF.

This chain joins TRBV5-4 and TRBJ2-1; D remains ambiguous. The CDR3 is 16 residues long. V lost 0 bases and J lost 3, with 13 bases in between. CDR1 and CDR2 from the germline V gene are SGHNT and YYREEE (reference sequence). CDR3 DNA sequence: TGTGCCAGCAGCTTGGTTGTGGGGAACCTCTACAATGAGCAGTTCTTC. It specifies CASSLVVGNLYNEQFF. Full variable domain (remainder filled in from reference TRBV5-4 and TRBJ2-1): ETGVTQSPTHLIKTRGQQVTLRCSSQSGHNTVSWYQQALGQGPQFIFQYYREEENGRGNFPPRFSGLQFPNYSSELNVNALELDDSALYLCASSLVVGNLYNEQFFGPGTRLTVL.

The rearrangement joins TRBV6-5 to TRBJ2-3; a possible D gene is TRBD2 (5 bases). Trimming removed 2 bases at V and 1 base at J, with 13 bases between. The CDR3 covers 16 residues. Germline V gives CDR1 MNHEY, CDR2 SVGAGI. This CDR3 is CASSYVGALGTDTQYF. The CDR3 bases are TGTGCCAGCAGTTACGTGGGAGCATTGGGCACAGATACGCAGTATTTT.

V gene TRBV6-5 combines with J gene TRBJ1-1; D remains unclear. The CDR3 runs 14 residues. V was pared by 2 bases and J by 1 base, with 8 bases between. Germline V CDR1 and CDR2: MNHEY, SVGAGI. The CDR3, as DNA: TGTGCCAGCAGTTACGCGGGAGGGAACACTGAAGCTTTCTTT. This gives the protein CASSYAGGNTEAFF.

The genes are TRBV6-1 and TRBJ2-3; D might be TRBD1 (6 bases). Germline V lookup: CDR1 MNHNS, CDR2 SASEGT. The CDR3 extends over 15 amino acids. The ends were cut back, 6 bases at V and 3 bases at J, with 16 bases in the middle. The CDR3 sequence is CASRPGQGKTDTQYF. The CDR3 DNA reads as TGTGCCAGCAGACCGGGACAAGGGAAAACAGATACGCAGTATTTT.

In regard to this clonotype: Compared with germline, one end of the junction differs, possibly owing to a read error. The chain uses TRBV5-1 and TRBJ2-7; D gene uncertain. The germline CDR1 and CDR2 sequences are SGHRS and YFSETQ. CDR3 length: 11 amino acids. The CDR3, as DNA: TGTGCCAGCAGTTTAAGGGACGAGCAGTACTTC. Residues: CASSLRDEQYF. The variable domain in full, with the rest retrieved from reference TRBV5-1 and TRBJ2-7, is KAGVTQTPRYLIKTRGQQVTLSCSPISGHRSVSWYQQTPGQGLQFLFEYFSETQRNKGNFPGRFSGRQFSNSRSEMNVSTLELGDSALYLCASSLRDEQYFGPGTRLTVT.

This chain uses TRBV28 with TRBJ2-1, with 10 bases matching TRBD1. The CDR3 spans 16 residues. Germline V gene data show CDR1 as MDHEN and CDR2 as SYDVKM. V dropped 3 bases and J dropped 6; count of bases not matched to a gene: 8. This CDR3 is CASSFAGTGETNEQFF. The CDR3 coding sequence is TGTGCCAGCAGTTTCGCCGGGACAGGGGAGACCAATGAGCAGTTCTTC.

This sequence joins TRBV4-1 and TRBJ2-1, with 9 bases matching TRBD2. This CDR3 comprises 16 residues. Germline values: CDR1 MGHRA, CDR2 YSYEKL. With V trimmed by 1 base and J by 6 bases, 7 bases remained unmatched. CDR3 DNA: TGCGCCAGCAGCCAAGGGGGTAGCGGGAGATTCAATGAGCAGTTCTTC. It codes for CASSQGGSGRFNEQFF.

This clonotype occurred a few times. The chain uses TRBV20-1 and TRBJ2-1; the D is unclear. This CDR3 has 14 residues. Germline V gene data show CDR1 as DFQATT and CDR2 as SNEGSKA (reference sequence). V was shortened by 6 bases and J by 2 bases, with 14 bases between the two germline ends. As DNA, the CDR3 is TGCAGTGCAAGATGGAAGGTGCCCTACAATGAGCAGTTCTTC. Protein product: CSARWKVPYNEQFF.

This sequence joins TRBV5-5 and TRBJ2-6; D not resolved. Germline loops: CDR1 SGHKS, CDR2 YYEKEE (reference sequence). Trimming pared 0 bases from V and 2 bases from J, leaving 9 bases between. The CDR3 spans 16 residues. CDR3: CASSLAAPAGANVLTF. The CDR3 coding sequence is TGTGCCAGCAGCTTGGCCGCCCCTGCTGGGGCCAACGTCCTGACTTTC.

J is TRBJ2-5 and V is TRBV5-1; 8 bases align to TRBD2. V lost 4 bases and J lost 4; bases outside the gene matches: 18. Germline V gene sequence: CDR1 SGHRS, CDR2 YFSETQ. CDR3 length equals 18 residues. CDR3: CASSKLVPGLGPGETQYF. The CDR3 DNA follows: TGCGCCAGCAGCAAGCTGGTACCGGGACTAGGGCCGGGAGAGACCCAGTACTTC.

To note about this clonotype: The missing conserved phenylalanine or tryptophan at the end of this CDR3 makes a read error likely. V and J are TRBV20-1 and TRBJ2-1; 12 nucleotides align to TRBD2. The ends lost 0 bases at V and 8 bases at J; junction bases unmatched: 5. Germline CDR1 and CDR2: DFQATT and SNEGSKA (reference sequence). This CDR3 has 15 residues. CDR3 sequence reads: CSARELAGGYDEQFI. The CDR3 DNA reads TGCAGTGCTAGAGAGCTAGCGGGAGGGTACGATGAGCAGTTCATC.

This clonotype was seen a handful of times. The V call is TRBV10-3, the J call TRBJ2-3, with D unresolved. CDR1 and CDR2 from the germline V gene are ENHRY and SYGVKD. The ends were cut back, 2 bases at V and 5 bases at J, with 17 bases in the middle. The CDR3 length is 16 residues. In DNA, the CDR3 is TGTGCCATCAGTGAGCTGGCTAGAAAAGGCGTAGATACGCAGTATTTT. Translated, it gives CAISELARKGVDTQYF.

This chain connects TRBV27 to TRBJ2-1; 7 bases map to TRBD2. CDR1 MNHEY and CDR2 SMNVEV come from the germline V gene (reference sequence). The junction had 8 bases not matched to a gene; V was cut back by 3 bases and J by 3 bases. The CDR3 contains 16 residues. CDR3 in amino acids: CASSFRAGTFYNEQFF. For the CDR3, the DNA is TGTGCCAGCAGTTTCCGAGCGGGAACTTTCTACAATGAGCAGTTCTTC.

The V call is TRBV5-1, the J call TRBJ1-3; the D is unclear. Trimming left V 0 bases short and J 0 bases short, with 7 bases between. Germline V gene sequence: CDR1 SGHRS, CDR2 YFSETQ. This CDR3 comprises 15 residues. The CDR3 sequence: CASSLGGDSGNTIYF. CDR3 DNA sequence: TGCGCCAGCAGCTTGGGAGGAGACTCTGGAAACACCATATATTTT.

This chain joins TRBV6-2 or TRBV6-3 and TRBJ2-5, with 14 positions matching TRBD2. CDR1 and CDR2 (germline): MNHEY, SVGEGT. CDR3 length: 17 residues. V lost 1 base and J lost 4; bases outside the gene matches: 5. CDR3 bases: TGTGCCAGCAGTTACTTAGCCGGGACTAGCGGGAGAGAGACCCAGTACTTC. Protein: CASSYLAGTSGRETQYF.

V gene TRBV5-1 combines with J gene TRBJ1-4, with no clear D. The CDR3 sequence is 14 residues long. Trimming pared 3 bases from V and 8 bases from J, leaving 14 bases between. Germline CDR1 SGHRS, CDR2 YFSETQ. The CDR3 region has the DNA TGCGCCAGCAGCTCCTCTGTAGGATACGAAAAACTGTTTTTT. Translation gives CASSSSVGYEKLFF.

This clonotype was recorded a few times. Sequence at one end of the junction differs from germline and may be a read error. The J gene is TRBJ2-1, the V gene TRBV6-1, with D tentatively TRBD1 (6 bases). The CDR3 length is 11 residues. Germline V gives CDR1 MNHNS, CDR2 SASEGT. The CDR3 DNA sequence: TGTGCCAGCAGTGAATGGACAGACCTTATCTTC. Amino acids: CASSEWTDLIF.

The chain links TRBV27 to TRBJ2-1; TRBD2 is a possible D gene (8 bases). This CDR3 has 14 amino acids. CDR1 is MNHEY, CDR2 SMNVEV, per germline (reference sequence). The V and J ends lost 3 bases and 6 bases respectively, with 12 bases between them. The CDR3 DNA reads as TGTGCCAGCAGTTTCCGGGAGGGGGCCAATGAGCAGTTCTTC. Its protein product is CASSFREGANEQFF.

There are a few counts of this clonotype. The chain carries TRBV30 and TRBJ2-1, with no clear D. CDR1 and CDR2 from the germline V gene are GTSNPN and SVGIG (reference sequence). The CDR3 contains 14 residues. Trimming took off 0 bases at V and 6 bases at J, with 12 bases between the two ends. Here the CDR3 DNA reads TGTGCCTGGAGTGTACAAGGGTTGGTCAATGAGCAGTTCTTC. Its translation: CAWSVQGLVNEQFF. Full variable domain (rest looked up from reference TRBV30 and TRBJ2-1): SQTIHQWPATLVQPVGSPLSLECTVEGTSNPNLYWYRQAAGRGLQLLFYSVGIGQISSEVPQNLSASRPQDRQFILSSKKLLLSDSGFYLCAWSVQGLVNEQFFGPGTRLTVL.

V usage is TRBV5-1 and J usage is TRBJ2-7; 8 nucleotides match TRBD2. With V trimmed by 6 bases and J by 6 bases, 8 bases remained unmatched. Germline loops: CDR1 SGHRS, CDR2 YFSETQ. The CDR3 is 13 amino acids. The DNA of the CDR3 is TGCGCCAGCAAAGAGCGGGAGACTAGCGAGCAGTACTTC. This gives the protein CASKERETSEQYF.

The genes are TRBV20-1 and TRBJ2-7; the match to TRBD1 covers 9 bases. V trimming: 5 bases; J trimming: 4 bases; junction bases outside the gene matches: 6. The CDR3 runs 13 residues. Per germline, CDR1 DFQATT and CDR2 SNEGSKA (reference sequence). CDR3 protein: CSAYNRGRYEQYF. The CDR3 DNA is TGCAGTGCTTACAACAGGGGGCGGTACGAGCAGTACTTC.

This clonotype was detected only a few times. This sequence joins TRBV5-1 and TRBJ2-1, with 7 bases identical to TRBD1. CDR3 length: 15 residues. V trimming: 0 bases; J trimming: 5 bases; junction bases outside the gene matches: 5. From germline, CDR1 is SGHRS and CDR2 YFSETQ. CDR3 DNA: TGCGCCAGCAGCTTGGCAGGGGGTGGTGACAATGAGCAGTTCTTC. The encoded protein is CASSLAGGGDNEQFF. The variable domain in full, with the rest retrieved from reference TRBV5-1 and TRBJ2-1, is KAGVTQTPRYLIKTRGQQVTLSCSPISGHRSVSWYQQTPGQGLQFLFEYFSETQRNKGNFPGRFSGRQFSNSRSEMNVSTLELGDSALYLCASSLAGGGDNEQFFGPGTRLTVL.

The rearrangement links TRBV9 to TRBJ2-1; TRBD2 aligns across 7 bases. Looked up from germline, CDR1 is SGDLS and CDR2 is YYNGEE. Germline trimming cut 2 bases from V and 2 bases from J; bases unmatched to any gene: 10. The CDR3 has 17 residues. CDR3 bases: TGTGCCAGCAGCGTCCACCCTCTAGCGGATACCTACAATGAGCAGTTCTTC. Residues: CASSVHPLADTYNEQFF. Drawing the rest from reference TRBV9 and TRBJ2-1, the complete variable domain is DSGVTQTPKHLITATGQRVTLRCSPRSGDLSVYWYQQSLDQGLQFLIQYYNGEERAKGNILERFSAQQFPDLHSELNLSSLELGDSALYFCASSVHPLADTYNEQFFGPGTRLTVL.

This clonotype was detected a few times. This chain connects TRBV12-3 or TRBV12-4 to TRBJ2-7; 14 bases agree with TRBD2. V trimming: 5 bases; J trimming: 5 bases; junction bases outside the gene matches: 8. The CDR3 loop spans 16 amino acids. CDR3 DNA: TGTGCCAGCAGTCCGCTGGGACTAGCGGGAGTAGACGAGCAGTACTTC. Residues: CASSPLGLAGVDEQYF.

This clonotype was found a few times. V is TRBV20-1 and J is TRBJ1-5, with D perhaps matching TRBD1 (6 bases). CDR1 is DFQATT and CDR2 is SNEGSKA in the germline V gene (reference sequence). CDR3 length: 14 residues. Trimming removed 5 bases from V and 3 bases from J, with 14 bases in between. The CDR3: CSAPDRQANQPQHF. The DNA of the CDR3 is TGCAGTGCTCCCGACAGGCAGGCCAATCAGCCCCAGCATTTT.

V usage is TRBV20-1 and J usage is TRBJ2-3, with 8 nucleotides matching TRBD1. The trim removed 6 bases at V and 3 bases at J, leaving 14 bases unmatched. Germline lookup yields CDR1 DFQATT and CDR2 SNEGSKA (reference sequence). The CDR3 runs to 16 residues. The CDR3 nucleotides are TGCAGTGCCCGAGACCCACAGACAGGGGAGACAGATACGCAGTATTTT. Its protein is CSARDPQTGETDTQYF.

The chain has TRBV29-1 and TRBJ2-5; the D is unclear. V dropped 4 bases and J dropped 1 base, with 7 bases sitting between them. Germline CDR1 SQVTM, CDR2 ANQGSEA. This CDR3 contains 12 residues. Here the CDR3 DNA reads TGCAGCGTTGGGGCCGGCCAAGAGACCCAGTACTTC. It is translated as CSVGAGQETQYF.

This chain connects TRBV7-9 to TRBJ2-5; D tentatively fits TRBD1 or TRBD2 (5 bases each). Germline assignment: CDR1 SEHNR and CDR2 FQNEAQ (reference sequence). The V and J ends lost 5 bases and 2 bases respectively, with 12 bases between them. The CDR3 extends over 14 amino acids. CDR3 residues: CASSQGRAQETQYF. The CDR3 DNA reads TGTGCCAGCAGCCAGGGACGCGCGCAAGAGACCCAGTACTTC.